This is a list of T cell receptor beta chains from one sample in a study of cytomegalovirus exposure and HLA in healthy donors. Repertoires were generated with immunoSEQ multiplex PCR, while TCRdb's copy carries only in-frame clones and drops some. The profile shows approximately 200,000 clones, approximately 85% of them singletons. Input material: PBMCs. These receptors originate from a woman in her forties or fifties in good health and CMV-seronegative. Each CDR3 is given with its conserved first and last residue. The D gene is left open where the match is weak. Clone size, where shown, is once, few, many, or a class for clones that have expanded.

V gene	J gene	D gene	clone size	CDR3 protein	CDR3 DNA
TRBV10-3	TRBJ1-5	TRBD1	few	CAISATTGNKGPQHF	TGTGCCATCAGTGCGACGACAGGGAATAAAGGGCCCCAGCATTTT
TRBV28	TRBJ1-5	TRBD1	NA	CASSWPGTGQGVRQPQHF	TGTGCCAGCAGTTGGCCCGGGACAGGGCAGGGAGTTAGGCAGCCCCAGCATTTT
TRBV19	TRBJ2-3	TRBD2	NA	CASRPGTSSDTQYF	TGTGCCAGTAGGCCCGGGACTAGTTCCGATACGCAGTATTTT
TRBV30	TRBJ2-3	TRBD2	NA	CAWSGGLAPTDTQYF	TGTGCCTGGAGTGGGGGACTAGCGCCGACAGATACGCAGTATTTT
TRBV5-4	TRBJ1-2	NA	NA	CASSSSRGAYGYTF	TGTGCCAGCAGCTCTTCCAGGGGAGCCTATGGCTACACCTTC
TRBV4-1	TRBJ2-7	NA	NA	CASSQGGQNSYEQYF	TGCGCCAGCAGCCAAGGTGGACAGAACTCCTACGAGCAGTACTTC
TRBV19	TRBJ1-1	NA	NA	CASSIQNTEAFF	TGTGCCAGTAGTATCCAAAACACTGAAGCTTTCTTT
TRBV27	TRBJ2-7	TRBD1	NA	CASSSLTGQGTYEQYF	TGTGCCAGCAGTTCATTAACCGGACAGGGGACCTACGAGCAGTACTTC
TRBV2	TRBJ2-2	NA	NA	CASRDEGYTGELFF	TGTGCCAGCCGAGACGAGGGTTACACCGGGGAGCTGTTTTTT
TRBV2	TRBJ2-2	NA	NA	CASSPSGVAGELFF	TGTGCCAGCAGCCCTTCCGGAGTGGCCGGGGAGCTGTTTTTT
TRBV6-6	TRBJ1-5	NA	once	CASSSRGGSNQPQHF	TGTGCCAGCAGTTCCCGGGGGGGGAGCAATCAGCCCCAGCATTTT
TRBV7-9	TRBJ1-2	TRBD1	few	CSSSQTTGVYGYTF	TGTTCCAGCAGCCAAACTACAGGGGTCTATGGCTACACCTTC
TRBV7-8	TRBJ1-5	TRBD1	NA	CASSLPGTGNTRPQHF	TGTGCCAGCAGCTTACCGGGGACAGGGAATACCCGGCCCCAGCATTTT
TRBV10-2	TRBJ2-1	NA	NA	CASGSDLSYNEQFF	TGCGCCAGCGGCAGTGATCTGTCCTACAATGAGCAGTTCTTC
TRBV1	TRBJ2-2	NA	NA	CTSSQDRASGSKKNTGELFF	TGCACCAGCAGCCAAGATCGGGCTAGCGGGAGTAAGAAGAACACCGGGGAGCTGTTTTTT
TRBV29-1	TRBJ2-2	NA	NA	CSVPRGTLSGELFF	TGCAGCGTCCCCCGGGGGACTTTATCCGGGGAGCTGTTTTTT
TRBV6-5	TRBJ1-5	TRBD1	NA	CASSPNRGQQPQHF	TGTGCCAGCAGCCCCAACAGGGGACAACAGCCCCAGCATTTT
TRBV30	TRBJ2-1	TRBD2	NA	CAWSVPAGGPNNEQFF	TGTGCCTGGAGTGTACCTGCGGGAGGCCCCAACAATGAGCAGTTCTTC
TRBV20-1	TRBJ2-5	NA	NA	CSSRGQETQYF	TGCAGTAGCAGGGGCCAAGAGACCCAGTACTTC
TRBV30	TRBJ2-1	TRBD2	NA	CAWGGLAASNEQFF	TGTGCCTGGGGGGGACTAGCGGCCTCCAATGAGCAGTTCTTC
TRBV4-3	TRBJ2-3	NA	NA	CASSQTSSGFPDTQYF	TGCGCCAGCAGTCAAACGTCTTCGGGGTTCCCAGATACGCAGTATTTT
TRBV19	TRBJ2-2	TRBD2	NA	CASSTLAGGLSGELFF	TGTGCCAGTAGTACCTTAGCGGGAGGGTTATCCGGGGAGCTGTTTTTT
TRBV19	TRBJ2-7	NA	NA	CASSPRGDYEQYF	TGTGCCAGTAGTCCCAGGGGGGATTACGAGCAGTACTTC
TRBV19	TRBJ1-5	TRBD1	NA	CASGPTGQYNQPQHF	TGTGCCAGCGGACCAACGGGACAGTACAATCAGCCCCAGCATTTT
TRBV18	TRBJ1-5	TRBD1	few	CASSGTGGNQPQHF	TGTGCCAGCTCAGGGACAGGGGGCAATCAGCCCCAGCATTTT
TRBV27	TRBJ1-3	NA	NA	CASSTMGRGTSGNTIYF	TGTGCCAGCAGTACGATGGGCAGGGGAACCTCTGGAAACACCATATATTTT
TRBV30	TRBJ1-5	NA	once	CASAAGGGNQPQHF	TGTGCTTCTGCGGCCGGCGGGGGCAATCAGCCCCAGCATTTT
TRBV27	TRBJ1-6	NA	NA	CASSVTGRDSPLHF	TGTGCCAGCAGTGTTACAGGGCGGGATTCACCCCTCCACTTT